These T cell receptor beta chains were read from a single sample in a study of T cells in Graves' hyperthyroidism and ophthalmopathy. TCRdb reanalysed the multiplex PCR reads using MiXCR and keeps one entry per CDR3 protein. Found here are about 200,000 distinct CDR3 sequences, roughly a sixth of them singletons; the top ten hold 50%. Sequenced material: blood. The receptors stem from a man aged 45-65 years with Graves' hyperthyroidism. Each CDR3 is given with its conserved first and last residue. The D gene is left open where the match is weak. Part of the rows lack a size; the others show once, few, many or a class for expanded clones.

cdr3_length | clone_size | d_call | j_call | v_call | cdr3_nt | cdr3_aa
14 | - | - | TRBJ2-1 | TRBV11-2 | TGTGCCAGCAGCCCACGAGGGGGGCGCGATGAGCAGTTCTTC | CASSPRGGRDEQFF
14 | - | - | TRBJ1-2 | TRBV28 | TGTGCCAGCAGTTGGGCGAACAGGGACTATGGCTACACCTTC | CASSWANRDYGYTF
14 | many | - | TRBJ2-7 | TRBV5-1 | TGCGCCAGCAGCTCCGGGGAGTCCTCCTACGAGCAGTACTTC | CASSSGESSYEQYF
16 | many | - | TRBJ2-3 | TRBV14 | TGTGCCAGCAGCCCAATGAACCTGTACCGCACAGATACGCAGTATTTT | CASSPMNLYRTDTQYF
13 | - | TRBD1 | TRBJ2-7 | TRBV11-2 | TGTGCCAGCAGCCGGGGGACAGGCCGCGAGCAGTACTTC | CASSRGTGREQYF
17 | few | TRBD2 | TRBJ2-1 | TRBV5-1 | TGCGCCAGCAGCATAAATCCGGGACTAGCGGGAGTCTATGAGCAGTTCTTC | CASSINPGLAGVYEQFF
14 | many | TRBD2 | TRBJ2-3 | TRBV7-9 | TGTGCCAGCAGCGAGGGACTAGCGGTTCATACGCAGTATTTT | CASSEGLAVHTQYF
15 | - | - | TRBJ2-7 | TRBV19 | TGTGCCAGTAGTACCGGACTGCTCTTCTCCTACGAGCAGTACTTC | CASSTGLLFSYEQYF
12 | few | - | TRBJ2-2 | TRBV6-1 | TGTGCCAGCAGATCAGACAGCGGGGAGCTGTTTTTT | CASRSDSGELFF
13 | many | - | TRBJ1-1 | TRBV12-3/TRBV12-4 | TGTGCCAGCAGTTTTGCTATGCAGACTGAAGCTTTCTTT | CASSFAMQTEAFF
11 | - | - | TRBJ1-1 | TRBV12-5 | TGTGCTAGTGGTTTTTACACTGAAGCTTTCTTT | CASGFYTEAFF
15 | many | TRBD1 | TRBJ1-1 | TRBV28 | TGTGCCAGCAGCTGGACAGGGGGAGCGAACACTGAAGCTTTCTTT | CASSWTGGANTEAFF
15 | once | TRBD2 | TRBJ2-1 | TRBV7-3 | TGTGCCAGCAGCTCCGCTAGCGGGAGGGCCAGTGAGCAGTTCTTC | CASSSASGRASEQFF
14 | many | - | TRBJ2-2 | TRBV28 | TGTGCCAGCAGTTGGGGGGTTGGGACCGGGGAGCTGTTTTTT | CASSWGVGTGELFF
14 | many | TRBD2 | TRBJ2-7 | TRBV27 | TGTGCCAGCAGTTTAAACCGCGGGGGCTACGAGCAGTACTTC | CASSLNRGGYEQYF
16 | many | TRBD2 | TRBJ2-1 | TRBV28 | TGTGCCAGCAGGCTTAGCGGGAGAAGAGGCTACAATGAGCAGTTCTTC | CASRLSGRRGYNEQFF
13 | - | - | TRBJ1-3 | TRBV6-1 | TGTGCCAGCACTCTTGGCTCTGGAAACACCATATATTTT | CASTLGSGNTIYF
15 | - | - | TRBJ2-3 | TRBV13 | TGTGCCAGCAGCTTTTCCATGGTGAGGAAAGATACGCAGTATTTT | CASSFSMVRKDTQYF
14 | few | TRBD1 | TRBJ2-4 | TRBV19 | TGTGCCAGTAGTAGACAGGGTTTGGGAAACATTCAGTACTTC | CASSRQGLGNIQYF
13 | - | - | TRBJ2-7 | TRBV6-2/TRBV6-3 | TGTGCCAGCGAACAAGGGGGATCTTACGAGCAGTACTTC | CASEQGGSYEQYF
15 | - | TRBD2 | TRBJ2-1 | TRBV7-2 | TGTGCCAGCAGCTTAGAGGAACTAGCGGGAGACGTTCAGTTCTTC | CASSLEELAGDVQFF
15 | few | TRBD2 | TRBJ2-1 | TRBV7-2 | TGTGCCAGCAGCTATTGGACTAGCGGGATCAATGAGCAGTTCTTC | CASSYWTSGINEQFF
12 | few | - | TRBJ1-3 | TRBV28 | TGTGCCAGTAGACAGCCGGGAAACACCATATATTTT | CASRQPGNTIYF
15 | many | TRBD1 | TRBJ2-3 | TRBV27 | TGTGCCAGCAGTTTCCGACAGGGGGGGGCAGATACGCAGTATTTT | CASSFRQGGADTQYF
12 | few | - | TRBJ1-5 | TRBV6-2/TRBV6-3 | TGTGCCAGCATGGATGGGGATCAGCCCCAGCATTTT | CASMDGDQPQHF
14 | many | TRBD2 | TRBJ2-1 | TRBV7-3 | TGTGCCAGCAGCCGCGCGGGAGGGACCAATGAGCAGTTCTTC | CASSRAGGTNEQFF
12 | many | TRBD2 | TRBJ2-1 | TRBV7-9 | TGTGCCAGCATCAGCGGGAGTAATGAGCAGTTCTTC | CASISGSNEQFF
16 | - | - | TRBJ1-5 | TRBV6-1 | TGTGCCAGCAGTGTCGTACGGACTCACCCCAATCAGCCCCAGCATTTT | CASSVVRTHPNQPQHF
13 | many | - | TRBJ2-7 | TRBV11-2 | TGTGCCAGCAAAAGGGGCAATTATTTAGGGCAGTACTTC | CASKRGNYLGQYF
15 | many | - | TRBJ2-4 | TRBV6-2/TRBV6-3 | TGTGCCAGCAGTTACGACAGAGTAGCCAAAAACATTCAGTACTTC | CASSYDRVAKNIQYF
14 | many | - | TRBJ2-2 | TRBV20-1 | TGCAGTGCTAGATTGGCGGTGGGGACCGGGGAGCTGTTTTTT | CSARLAVGTGELFF
14 | many | - | TRBJ2-1 | TRBV7-3 | TGTGCCAGCAGCCCCGCGGGCTACGGGGATGAGCAGTTCTTC | CASSPAGYGDEQFF
14 | - | - | TRBJ1-5 | TRBV2 | TGTGCCAGCAGTGAAGGGTGGGGGCCGCAGCCCCAGCATTTT | CASSEGWGPQPQHF